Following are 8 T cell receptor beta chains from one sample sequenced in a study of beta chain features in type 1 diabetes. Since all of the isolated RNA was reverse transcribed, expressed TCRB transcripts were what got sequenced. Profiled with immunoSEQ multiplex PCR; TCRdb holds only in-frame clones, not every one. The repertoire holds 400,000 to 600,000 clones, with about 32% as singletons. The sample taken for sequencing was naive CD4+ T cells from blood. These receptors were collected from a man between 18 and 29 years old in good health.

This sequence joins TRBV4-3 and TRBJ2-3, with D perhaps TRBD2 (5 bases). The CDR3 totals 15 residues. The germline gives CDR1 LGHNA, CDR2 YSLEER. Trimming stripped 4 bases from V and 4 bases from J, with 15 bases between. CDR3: CASSPQRGPPDTQYF. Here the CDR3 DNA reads TGCGCCAGCAGCCCTCAAAGAGGGCCCCCAGATACGCAGTATTTT.

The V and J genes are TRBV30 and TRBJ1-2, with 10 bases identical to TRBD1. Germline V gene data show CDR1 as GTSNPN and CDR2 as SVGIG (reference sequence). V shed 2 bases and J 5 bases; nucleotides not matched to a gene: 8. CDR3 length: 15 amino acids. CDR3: CAWSPKGTGVYGYTF. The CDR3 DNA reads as TGTGCCTGGAGTCCAAAGGGGACAGGGGTGTATGGCTACACCTTC.

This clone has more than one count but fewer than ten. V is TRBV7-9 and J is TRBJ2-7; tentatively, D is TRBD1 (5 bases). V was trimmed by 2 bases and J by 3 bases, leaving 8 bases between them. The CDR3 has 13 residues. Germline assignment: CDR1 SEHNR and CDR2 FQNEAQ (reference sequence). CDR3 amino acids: CASSLLTGYEQYF. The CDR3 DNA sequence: TGTGCCAGCAGCTTATTAACAGGCTACGAGCAGTACTTC.

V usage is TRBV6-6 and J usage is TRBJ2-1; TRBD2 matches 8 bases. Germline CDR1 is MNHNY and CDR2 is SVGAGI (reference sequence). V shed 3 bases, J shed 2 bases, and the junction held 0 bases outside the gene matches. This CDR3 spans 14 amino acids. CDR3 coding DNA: TGTGCCAGCAGTTATAGCGGGACCTACAATGAGCAGTTCTTC. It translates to CASSYSGTYNEQFF.

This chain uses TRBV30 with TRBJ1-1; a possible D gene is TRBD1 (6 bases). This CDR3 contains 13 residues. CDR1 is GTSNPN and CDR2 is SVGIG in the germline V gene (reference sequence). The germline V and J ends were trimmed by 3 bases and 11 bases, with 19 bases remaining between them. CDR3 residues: CAWSEGELSRAFF. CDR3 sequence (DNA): TGTGCCTGGAGCGAGGGGGAGTTGTCTCGGGCTTTCTTT.

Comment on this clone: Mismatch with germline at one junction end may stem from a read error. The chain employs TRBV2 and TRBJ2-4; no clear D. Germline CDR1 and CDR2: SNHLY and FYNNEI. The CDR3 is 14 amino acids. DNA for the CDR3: TGTGCCAGCGGTGAGGTTTTAACCAAAAACATTCAGTACTTC. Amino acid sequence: CASGEVLTKNIQYF.

CDR3 nucleotide sequence: TGCAGCGGACAAGGAGGCACTAATGAAAAACTGTTTTTT. Translating it yields CSGQGGTNEKLFF. The genes are TRBV29-1 and TRBJ1-4; D gene ambiguous. Trimming left V 7 bases short and J 2 bases short, with 11 bases between. Germline values: CDR1 SQVTM, CDR2 ANQGSEA. The CDR3 is made up of 13 amino acids.

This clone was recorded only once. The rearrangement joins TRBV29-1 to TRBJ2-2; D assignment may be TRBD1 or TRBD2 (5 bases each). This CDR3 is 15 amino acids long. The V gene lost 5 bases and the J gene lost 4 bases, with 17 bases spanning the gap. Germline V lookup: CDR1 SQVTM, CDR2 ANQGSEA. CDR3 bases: TGCAGCGTTTCGAGGGGCGGGTTTTCCACCGGGGAGCTGTTTTTT. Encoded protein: CSVSRGGFSTGELFF.